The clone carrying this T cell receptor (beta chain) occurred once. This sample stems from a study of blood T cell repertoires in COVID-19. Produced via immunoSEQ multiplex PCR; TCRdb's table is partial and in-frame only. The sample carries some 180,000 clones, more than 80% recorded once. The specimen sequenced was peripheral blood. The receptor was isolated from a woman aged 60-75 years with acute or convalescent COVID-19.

CDR3 loop: CASSFAGATILGYTF. In DNA, the CDR3 is TGTGCCAGCAGTTTCGCAGGGGCTACTATCTTGGGCTACACCTTC. The chain is built from TRBV27 and TRBJ1-2; D might be TRBD1 (6 bases). The CDR3 spans 15 residues. Germline V CDR1 and CDR2: MNHEY, SMNVEV (reference sequence). V gave up 3 bases and J gave up 8 bases, with 19 bases separating them.